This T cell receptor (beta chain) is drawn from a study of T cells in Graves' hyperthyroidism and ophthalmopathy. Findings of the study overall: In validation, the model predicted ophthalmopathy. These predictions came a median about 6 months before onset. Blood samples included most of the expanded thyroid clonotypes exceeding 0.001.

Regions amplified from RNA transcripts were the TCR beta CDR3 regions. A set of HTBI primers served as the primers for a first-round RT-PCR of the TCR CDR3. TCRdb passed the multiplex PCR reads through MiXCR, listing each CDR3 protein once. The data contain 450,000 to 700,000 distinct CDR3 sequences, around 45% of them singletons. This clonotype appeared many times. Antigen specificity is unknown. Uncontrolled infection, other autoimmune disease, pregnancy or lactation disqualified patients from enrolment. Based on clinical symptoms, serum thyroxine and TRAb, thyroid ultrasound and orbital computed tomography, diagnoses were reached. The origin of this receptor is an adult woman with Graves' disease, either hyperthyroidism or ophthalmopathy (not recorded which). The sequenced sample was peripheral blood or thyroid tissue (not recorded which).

The CDR3 nucleotides read TGCAGCGTCCATATGGGGAGCGGGAGGGCCGGGGAGACCCAGTACTTC. Amino acid sequence: CSVHMGSGRAGETQYF. This chain links TRBV29-1 with TRBJ2-5; 10 bases line up with TRBD2. Germline V CDR1 and CDR2: SQVTM, ANQGSEA. The V gene end was trimmed by 6 bases and the J gene end by 5 bases; junction bases not matched to a gene: 15. This CDR3 has 16 amino acids.